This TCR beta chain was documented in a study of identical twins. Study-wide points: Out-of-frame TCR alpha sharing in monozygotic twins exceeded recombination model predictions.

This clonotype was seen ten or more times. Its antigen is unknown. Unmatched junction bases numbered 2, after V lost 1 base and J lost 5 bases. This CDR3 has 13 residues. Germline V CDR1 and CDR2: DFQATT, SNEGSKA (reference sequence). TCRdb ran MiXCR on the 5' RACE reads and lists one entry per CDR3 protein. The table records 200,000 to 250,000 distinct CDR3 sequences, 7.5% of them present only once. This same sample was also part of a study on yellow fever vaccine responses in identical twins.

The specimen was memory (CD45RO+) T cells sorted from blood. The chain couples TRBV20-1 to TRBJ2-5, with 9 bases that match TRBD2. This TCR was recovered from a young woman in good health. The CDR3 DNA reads TGCAGTGCTAGAGTAGCGGGGGTGGAGACCCAGTACTTC. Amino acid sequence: CSARVAGVETQYF.